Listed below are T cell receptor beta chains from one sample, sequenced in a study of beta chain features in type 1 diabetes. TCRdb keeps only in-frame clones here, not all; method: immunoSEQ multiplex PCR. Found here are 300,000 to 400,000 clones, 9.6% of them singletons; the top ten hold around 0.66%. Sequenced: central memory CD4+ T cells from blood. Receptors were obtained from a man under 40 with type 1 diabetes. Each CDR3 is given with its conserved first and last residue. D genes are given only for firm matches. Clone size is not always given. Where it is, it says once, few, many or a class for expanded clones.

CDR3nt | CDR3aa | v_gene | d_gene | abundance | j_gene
TGTGCCAGCAGTGAACGGGATAATGGCTACACCTTC | CASSERDNGYTF | TRBV6-1 | . | few | TRBJ1-2
TGTGCCAGCAGGTGGGGACAGGGGAATGAGCAGTTCTTC | CASRWGQGNEQFF | TRBV11-1 | TRBD1 | few | TRBJ2-1
TGTGCCAGCAGCCCCCTCATCAGGGTGTTTAACGAGCAGTACTTC | CASSPLIRVFNEQYF | TRBV28 | . | . | TRBJ2-7
TGTGCCAGCAGTGAGACTAGCGGGTCCTACGAGCAGTACTTC | CASSETSGSYEQYF | TRBV28 | TRBD2 | . | TRBJ2-7
TGTGCCAGCACTTTAGCAGGGGCCAAAAACATTCAGTACTTC | CASTLAGAKNIQYF | TRBV28 | . | many | TRBJ2-4
TGTGCCAGCAGCGGGACTTATACCGGGGAGCTGTTTTTT | CASSGTYTGELFF | TRBV5-6 | . | many | TRBJ2-2
TGTGCCAGTAGTATACGGGGGGCGCCGACCTACGAGCAGTACTTC | CASSIRGAPTYEQYF | TRBV19 | . | . | TRBJ2-7
TGCGCCAGCAGCCTCCCGACAGCGGAGGAGCAGTACTTC | CASSLPTAEEQYF | TRBV4-1 | . | many | TRBJ2-7
TGTGCCAGCAAGTCTGTCGGGTTTGAAGAGACCCAGTACTTC | CASKSVGFEETQYF | TRBV6-5 | . | . | TRBJ2-5
TGTGCCAGCAGCTTGGCCGGGCAGGGGAGCGAGCAGTACTTC | CASSLAGQGSEQYF | TRBV5-6 | . | . | TRBJ2-7
TGCGCCAGCAGCCAAGAGGCGGTAGGCAACAATGAGCAGTTCTTC | CASSQEAVGNNEQFF | TRBV4-3 | . | many | TRBJ2-1